These T cell receptor beta chains were read from a single sample in a study of T cell responses to AZD1222 COVID-19 vaccine. Libraries were prepared by immunoSEQ multiplex PCR; TCRdb keeps only in-frame clonotypes and omits some of them. Of tens of thousands of clones in the sample, approximately 80% are singletons; the top ten hold roughly 3.5%. Sample: peripheral blood, taken 28 days after the second AZD1222 dose. The source of these receptors is an adult who received the AZD1222 COVID-19 vaccine. CDR3s include the opening cysteine and the closing phenylalanine or tryptophan. D genes are given only for firm matches. Clone size appears in some rows only: once, few, many, or a class for an expanded clone.

TGTGCCAGCAGCCTCGGACCGATTAGCAATCAGCCCCAGCATTTT	CASSLGPISNQPQHF	TRBV3-1/TRBV3-2	TRBJ1-5	.	.
TGCGCCAGCAGCTCCCAGACTAGCGGGGGGACTGACGAGCAGTACTTC	CASSSQTSGGTDEQYF	TRBV5-1	TRBJ2-7	.	TRBD2
TGCGCCAGCAGCGTGCAGGGGCGAGGGGATGAAAAACTGTTTTTT	CASSVQGRGDEKLFF	TRBV5-1	TRBJ1-4	.	.
TGTGCCAGCAGTCTTCGGACACCCAACTACAATGAGCAGTTCTTC	CASSLRTPNYNEQFF	TRBV7-9	TRBJ2-1	.	.
TGTGCCAGCAGCTACGACGGGTACGAGCAGTACTTC	CASSYDGYEQYF	TRBV7-8	TRBJ2-7	once	.
TGTGCCAGCAGCCAGGGACAGGGGAAACTGTTTTTT	CASSQGQGKLFF	TRBV7-8	TRBJ1-4	.	TRBD1
TGTGCCACCAGCCCTTGGTGGAGCACAGATACGCAGTATTTT	CATSPWWSTDTQYF	TRBV24-1	TRBJ2-3	.	.
TGTGCCAGCAGCCACGAAGGGACTCCTACTCCTCGAGATGGCTACACCTTC	CASSHEGTPTPRDGYTF	TRBV21-1	TRBJ1-2	.	.
TGCGCCAGCAGCTTAGAGGTCATGAACACTGAAGCTTTCTTT	CASSLEVMNTEAFF	TRBV5-1	TRBJ1-1	.	.
TGTGCCAGCAGCCGGGGACAGAACGACGGGCAGCCCCAGCATTTT	CASSRGQNDGQPQHF	TRBV3-1/TRBV3-2	TRBJ1-5	.	TRBD1
TGTGCCAGCAGTCAACAGGACAGGGGGAACTATGGCTACACCTTC	CASSQQDRGNYGYTF	TRBV6-5	TRBJ1-2	once	TRBD1
TGCAGTGCTGGTGAGAGTAGGACCTCGCAAGAGACCCAGTACTTC	CSAGESRTSQETQYF	TRBV20-1	TRBJ2-5	.	.
TGTGCCAGCTCACTCGGCCGGGACAGGGGACGCAATGAGCAGTTCTTC	CASSLGRDRGRNEQFF	TRBV18	TRBJ2-1	.	TRBD1
TGTGCCAGCAGTTTACCCGGGAGCTATGGCTACACCTTC	CASSLPGSYGYTF	TRBV28	TRBJ1-2	.	.
TGTGCCAGCAGCCCGGGAAACGAGCAGTACTTC	CASSPGNEQYF	TRBV4-2	TRBJ2-7	.	.
TGCGCCAGCAGCTTAGGACCAGGGATCAATCAGCCCCAGCATTTT	CASSLGPGINQPQHF	TRBV5-1	TRBJ1-5	.	.
TGTGCCAGCAGTTCCCCGATGGGAGCGAACACTGAAGCTTTCTTT	CASSSPMGANTEAFF	TRBV6-5	TRBJ1-1	.	.
TGCGCCAGCAGCTTGTGGGGTACTCGTGGGACAGATTATGGCTACACCTTC	CASSLWGTRGTDYGYTF	TRBV5-1	TRBJ1-2	few	TRBD1
TGTGCCAGCAGCCACAGGGACAGGGGATTGAAGACTGAAGCTTTCTTT	CASSHRDRGLKTEAFF	TRBV3-1/TRBV3-2	TRBJ1-1	.	TRBD1
TGTGCCAGCAGCTTTGGTTTTAGCTCCTACGAGCAGTACTTC	CASSFGFSSYEQYF	TRBV5-5	TRBJ2-7	.	.
TGTGCCACCAGTGCCCCTCGGGGCGGGGAGCTGTTTTTT	CATSAPRGGELFF	TRBV24-1	TRBJ2-2	.	.
TGTGCCAGCAGTTACCTGGCCTCTGGAAACACCATATATTTT	CASSYLASGNTIYF	TRBV6-5	TRBJ1-3	.	.
TGTGCCAGCAGCTGGGCCGGGACAGGGAAAATCAACGAGCAGTACTTC	CASSWAGTGKINEQYF	TRBV5-5	TRBJ2-7	few	TRBD1
TGTGCCAGCAGCGTAGCCGGGGGCCTTTACAATGAGCAGTTCTTC	CASSVAGGLYNEQFF	TRBV9	TRBJ2-1	.	.
TGTGCCAGCAGTGAATCAAACTATGGCTACACCTTC	CASSESNYGYTF	TRBV6-1	TRBJ1-2	.	.
TGTGCCAGCAGCCGCCGGGCAGTGGGCGGAAACACCATATATTTT	CASSRRAVGGNTIYF	TRBV6-5	TRBJ1-3	few	.
TGTGCCAGCAGCTGGGTAGCGGGGGGTGACTACAATGAGCAGTTCTTC	CASSWVAGGDYNEQFF	TRBV7-8	TRBJ2-1	.	TRBD2
TGTGCCAGCTCACCACAAGAGGTTGGGGAATGGAATACTGAAGCTTTCTTT	CASSPQEVGEWNTEAFF	TRBV18	TRBJ1-1	.	.
TGTGCCACCAGCAGAGGACCTAGTACCCCTGAAGCTTTCTTT	CATSRGPSTPEAFF	TRBV15	TRBJ1-1	.	.
TGTGCCAGCAGCTTAGGGACAGGCAATCAGCCCCAGCATTTT	CASSLGTGNQPQHF	TRBV13	TRBJ1-5	.	.
TGTGCCAGCAGTTTTCCCCAGGGCGGCTACACCTTC	CASSFPQGGYTF	TRBV28	TRBJ1-2	.	.
TGCAGCGTTTTCGCAGGGCAAGAGACCCAGTACTTC	CSVFAGQETQYF	TRBV29-1	TRBJ2-5	.	.
TGTGCCAGCAGCCCCTTCGGGACTACCGTCACAGATACGCAGTATTTT	CASSPFGTTVTDTQYF	TRBV28	TRBJ2-3	.	TRBD2
TGCGCCAGCAGCCCGGCCGGGGAACTCAACGAGCAGTACTTC	CASSPAGELNEQYF	TRBV5-1	TRBJ2-7	.	.
TGTGCCAGTACCCGCCAGGGCAGGGGGTACTCTGGCTACACCTTC	CASTRQGRGYSGYTF	TRBV19	TRBJ1-2	.	TRBD1
TGTGCCTGGAGTAAAGGGGCGGTTTCACCCCTCCACTTT	CAWSKGAVSPLHF	TRBV30	TRBJ1-6	.	.
TGTGCCAGCAGCCATATGCAGCCCCGGGACAGGGATCCCTACGAGCAGTACTTC	CASSHMQPRDRDPYEQYF	TRBV4-2	TRBJ2-7	.	TRBD1
TGTGCCAGCAGCGGCGGGGGGGACCCGTCCTCTGGGGCCAACGTCCTGACTTTC	CASSGGGDPSSGANVLTF	TRBV28	TRBJ2-6	few	TRBD2
TGTGCCAGCAGTGAAGAGGAGGGGAGCACAGATACGCAGTATTTT	CASSEEEGSTDTQYF	TRBV2	TRBJ2-3	once	.
TGTGCCAGCTCGCCCTCTAGGGGGGAGACCCAGTACTTC	CASSPSRGETQYF	TRBV18	TRBJ2-5	.	.
TGTGCCAGCAGCCTACAGTCAACAGGGACTGAGCAGTTCTTC	CASSLQSTGTEQFF	TRBV27	TRBJ2-1	.	.
TGTGCCAGCGGGGGGGGATTCACAGATACGCAGTATTTT	CASGGGFTDTQYF	TRBV7-2	TRBJ2-3	few	TRBD2
TGTGCCAGCAGTTTTATGGTTTATGGCTACACCTTC	CASSFMVYGYTF	TRBV12-3/TRBV12-4	TRBJ1-2	.	.
TGCGCCAGTAGGACAGACACTGAAGCTTTCTTT	CASRTDTEAFF	TRBV5-1	TRBJ1-1	.	.
TGTGCCAGCAGTTCCGCCGGGACAGGGAAGGGAAAACTGTTTTTT	CASSSAGTGKGKLFF	TRBV28	TRBJ1-4	.	TRBD1
TGTGCCAGCAGTTTAAGGAGGGGATCCTACAATGAGCAGTTCTTC	CASSLRRGSYNEQFF	TRBV27	TRBJ2-1	few	.
TGTGCCAGCAGCCAAGAACGGGGAGGGTTCTACGAGCAGTACTTC	CASSQERGGFYEQYF	TRBV4-2	TRBJ2-7	once	TRBD2
TGTGCCAGCAGCCGGACAGCCCTGGGCAATCAGCCCCAGCATTTT	CASSRTALGNQPQHF	TRBV6-2/TRBV6-3	TRBJ1-5	.	.
TGTGCCAGCTTGCCGGGGCCGAGCTCTGGAAACACCATATATTTT	CASLPGPSSGNTIYF	TRBV28	TRBJ1-3	.	.
TGTGCCAGCAGCTTTACCAGGGACCCGGATACGCAGTATTTT	CASSFTRDPDTQYF	TRBV7-2	TRBJ2-3	once	.
TGTGCCGGTAGGGGCGGGCCCGTGAGGACCGGGGAGCTGTTTTTT	CAGRGGPVRTGELFF	TRBV30	TRBJ2-2	.	.
TGTGCCATCCGGGGAGGTACTGAAGCTTTCTTT	CAIRGGTEAFF	TRBV10-3	TRBJ1-1	.	.
TGTGCCAGCAGCTTAGCGGGGCAGGGGAGCCTCAACTATGGCTACACCTTC	CASSLAGQGSLNYGYTF	TRBV7-2	TRBJ1-2	.	.
TGTGCCAGCAGCCCTGACTCCCAGGGTTATGAGACCCAGTACTTC	CASSPDSQGYETQYF	TRBV3-1/TRBV3-2	TRBJ2-5	.	.
TGTGCCAGCAGCCCTGGTCCAGCGGCGCCCGTTTTCTTC	CASSPGPAAPVFF	TRBV5-5	TRBJ2-1	.	.